This T cell receptor beta chain emerged from a study of T cell responses to AZD1222 COVID-19 vaccine. Across the study: Second doses that came at about 4 or about 12 weeks were put together.

Only one count was recorded for this clone. This CDR3 region has 14 residues. Trimming removed 0 bases from V and 8 bases from J, with 13 bases in between. The assay was immunoSEQ multiplex PCR, and TCRdb's table has in-frame clones only and misses some. The sample includes approximately 190,000 clones, 94% seen only once; the top ten take roughly 9.8%. The chain recombines TRBV23-1 with TRBJ1-1; weak D call: TRBD1 (6 bases). TRBV23-1 has ORF status, its function being uncertain. This clonotype was obtained from an adult in good health. Specimen: peripheral blood, collected on day 0 of AZD1222 vaccination. CDR3 nucleotide sequence: TGCGCCAGCAGTCAATCGGAAGGGGGTACCGAAGCTTTCTTT. Translation: CASSQSEGGTEAFF.